Listed here is a single T cell receptor beta chain. This CDR3 comprises 14 residues. The germline V gene has CDR1 SGHRS and CDR2 YFSETQ. The V end lost 1 base, the J end lost 0 bases, and 7 bases lay between the germline ends. The sample comes from a study of cytomegalovirus exposure and HLA in healthy donors. This PCR relied on a set of 60 Vbeta primers and 13 Jbeta primers. Clones were read by immunoSEQ multiplex PCR, and TCRdb kept only the in-frame ones, dropping some. The data hold roughly 140,000 clones, with approximately 80% observed a single time. Sequencing was carried out using PBMCs. The origin of this receptor is a woman in her thirties or forties in good health and CMV-seropositive. This rearrangement joins TRBV5-1 to TRBJ1-1, with D uncertain. CDR3 sequence: CASSLSPVNTEAFF. The CDR3 DNA reads TGCGCCAGCAGCTTGAGTCCGGTGAACACTGAAGCTTTCTTT.